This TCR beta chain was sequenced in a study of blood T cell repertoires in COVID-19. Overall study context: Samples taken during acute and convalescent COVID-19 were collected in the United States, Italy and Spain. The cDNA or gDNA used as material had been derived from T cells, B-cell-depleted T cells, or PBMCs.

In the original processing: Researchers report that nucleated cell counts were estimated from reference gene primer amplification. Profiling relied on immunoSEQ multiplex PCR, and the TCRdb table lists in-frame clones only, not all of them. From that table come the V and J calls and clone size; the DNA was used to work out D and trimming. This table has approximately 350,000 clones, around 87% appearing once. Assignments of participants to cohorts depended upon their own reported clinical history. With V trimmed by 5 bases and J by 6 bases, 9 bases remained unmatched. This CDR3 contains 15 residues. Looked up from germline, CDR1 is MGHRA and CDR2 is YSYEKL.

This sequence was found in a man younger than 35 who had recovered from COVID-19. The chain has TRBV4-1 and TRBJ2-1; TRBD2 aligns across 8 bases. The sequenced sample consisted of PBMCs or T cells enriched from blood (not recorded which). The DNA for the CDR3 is TGCGCCAGCAGCTCCCGTTCGGGGGGGTTCAATGAGCAGTTCTTC. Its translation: CASSSRSGGFNEQFF.